One and the same sample provided the 13 T cell receptor beta chains below, sequenced in a study of cytomegalovirus exposure and HLA in healthy donors. PCR primers comprised 60 Vbeta and 13 Jbeta primers. Data came from immunoSEQ multiplex PCR; TCRdb stores just in-frame clones and leaves some out. This repertoire shows about 150,000 clones, 75% to 80% found once; its top ten account for about 1.7%. Sequencing was performed on PBMCs. These receptors were collected from a woman under 40 in good health and CMV-seronegative.

The chain is built from TRBV30 and TRBJ1-1; 12 positions match TRBD1. CDR3 length equals 16 residues. Per germline, CDR1 GTSNPN and CDR2 SVGIG (reference sequence). The V and J ends lost 7 bases and 5 bases, in that order; junction bases with no gene match: 14. CDR3 nucleotides: TGTGCCTCGCGTGGGGGGGACAGGGGGCTTGATACTGAAGCTTTCTTT. Translating it yields CASRGGDRGLDTEAFF.

The gene calls are TRBV7-7 and TRBJ2-7; TRBD1 is a possible D gene (6 bases). Looked up from germline, CDR1 is SSHAT and CDR2 is FNYEAQ (reference sequence). Between the trimmed V and J ends, which lost 5 bases and 3 bases, there was a span of 11 bases. CDR3 length: 13 residues. The CDR3 is CASSLQGHYEQYF. CDR3 DNA sequence: TGTGCCAGCAGCCTCCAGGGGCACTACGAGCAGTACTTC.

This chain links TRBV10-3 with TRBJ1-2; weak D call: TRBD1 (5 bases). Germline lookup yields CDR1 ENHRY and CDR2 SYGVKD. The length of the CDR3 is 12 residues. V lost 6 bases, J lost 8 bases, and 13 bases lay in between. Written as DNA, the CDR3 is TGTGCCATCAGCCAGGGTGGAGAGGGCTACACCTTC. It is translated as CAISQGGEGYTF.

The rearrangement uses TRBV10-3 and TRBJ2-7, with 9 bases fitting TRBD1. CDR3 size: 14 residues. The junction had 10 bases not matched to a gene; V was cut back by 10 bases and J by 3 bases. Germline values: CDR1 ENHRY, CDR2 SYGVKD. The CDR3: CATLEGTGYYEQYF. CDR3 DNA sequence: TGTGCCACCCTAGAGGGGACAGGGTACTACGAGCAGTACTTC.

This clone was picked up one time. The rearrangement uses TRBV6-5 and TRBJ1-2, with D possibly matching TRBD1 (5 bases). The CDR3 covers 12 residues. Germline V gives CDR1 MNHEY, CDR2 SVGAGI. Trimming took off 6 bases at V and 8 bases at J, with 13 bases between the two ends. The CDR3 coding sequence is TGTGCCAGCAGATCTACAGGAGCCGGCTACACCTTC. This translates into CASRSTGAGYTF.

The chain joins TRBV30 to TRBJ1-5; no definite D call. Trimming stripped 2 bases from V and 2 bases from J, with 13 bases between. The CDR3 contains 15 residues. The germline V gene encodes CDR1 GTSNPN and CDR2 SVGIG (reference sequence). CDR3 DNA sequence: TGTGCCTGGAGTTGGAGGGAGGGAGGCAATCAGCCCCAGCATTTT. Translation gives CAWSWREGGNQPQHF.

This sequence joins TRBV4-3 and TRBJ2-7, with 9 bases identical to TRBD1. Losses at the gene ends were 5 bases for V and 2 bases for J; bases not matched to a gene: 4. The germline V gene encodes CDR1 LGHNA and CDR2 YSLEER. This CDR3 is built from 14 residues. The DNA of the CDR3 is TGCGCCAGCAGCACCCGGACAGGGGCCTACGAGCAGTACTTC. Amino acid sequence: CASSTRTGAYEQYF.

The chain employs TRBV7-9 and TRBJ1-1; 7 positions match TRBD1. CDR3 length: 17 amino acids. Unmatched junction bases numbered 16, after V lost 4 bases and J lost 5 bases. CDR1 SEHNR and CDR2 FQNEAQ come from the germline V gene (reference sequence). The CDR3 sequence: CASSSTTRRGGRTEAFF. In nucleotides, the CDR3 is TGTGCCAGCAGCTCAACGACCCGAAGAGGGGGCCGGACTGAAGCTTTCTTT.

J is TRBJ1-1 and V is TRBV13; D call uncertain. Germline-derived CDR1 and CDR2 are PRHDT and FYEKMQ (reference sequence). Trimming left V 1 base short and J 7 bases short, with 16 bases between. This CDR3 region has 15 residues. CDR3 protein: CASSLVGDWANEAFF. The CDR3 bases are TGTGCCAGCAGCTTAGTGGGAGACTGGGCCAATGAAGCTTTCTTT.

The rearrangement joins TRBV14 to TRBJ1-2, with 8 bases lining up with TRBD1. The V gene end was trimmed by 0 bases and the J gene end by 14 bases; junction bases not matched to a gene: 8. Germline V gives CDR1 SGHDN, CDR2 FVKESK. The length of the CDR3 is 13 residues. The CDR3 DNA reads as TGTGCCAGCAGCCAAGATCTGCAGGGGGCGGAGACCTTC. Its protein product is CASSQDLQGAETF.

The chain carries TRBV30 and TRBJ1-4; the match to TRBD1 covers 10 bases. The germline V gene has CDR1 GTSNPN and CDR2 SVGIG (reference sequence). V lost 6 bases and J lost 7; bases outside the gene matches: 5. The CDR3 sequence is 13 residues long. CDR3 sequence reads: CACRQGASEKLFF. The CDR3 DNA reads as TGTGCCTGCCGACAGGGGGCAAGTGAAAAACTGTTTTTT.

This chain uses TRBV2 with TRBJ2-1, with TRBD2 matching 8 bases. Trimming at V came to 10 bases and at J to 8 bases, leaving 19 bases not matched to a gene. The CDR3 is made up of 16 amino acids. Germline V gene data show CDR1 as SNHLY and CDR2 as FYNNEI. The CDR3 spells CATPSRAGVRSDEQFF. The CDR3 coding sequence is TGTGCCACCCCGTCAAGAGCGGGGGTTCGCTCGGATGAGCAGTTCTTC.

The chain carries TRBV28 and TRBJ2-5, with D possibly TRBD2 on 6 matching bases. The germline V gene has CDR1 MDHEN and CDR2 SYDVKM. Trimming left V 6 bases short and J 5 bases short, with 13 bases between. The CDR3 loop spans 13 amino acids. Here the CDR3 DNA reads TGTGCCAGCAGCTCAGGCGGGGTGGAGACCCAGTACTTC. The encoded protein is CASSSGGVETQYF.